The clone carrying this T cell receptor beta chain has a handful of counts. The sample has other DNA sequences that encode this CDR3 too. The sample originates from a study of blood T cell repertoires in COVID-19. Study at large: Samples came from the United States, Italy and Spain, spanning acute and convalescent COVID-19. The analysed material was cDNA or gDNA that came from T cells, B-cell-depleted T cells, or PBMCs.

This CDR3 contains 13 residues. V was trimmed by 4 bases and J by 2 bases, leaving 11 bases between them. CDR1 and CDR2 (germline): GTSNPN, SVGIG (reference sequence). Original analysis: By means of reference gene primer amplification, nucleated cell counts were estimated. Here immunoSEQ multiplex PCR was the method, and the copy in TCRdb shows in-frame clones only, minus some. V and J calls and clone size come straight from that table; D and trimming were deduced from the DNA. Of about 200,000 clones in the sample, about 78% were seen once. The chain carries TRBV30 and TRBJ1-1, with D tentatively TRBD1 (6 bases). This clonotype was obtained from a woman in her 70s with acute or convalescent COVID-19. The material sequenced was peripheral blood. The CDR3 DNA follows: TGTGCCTGGACAAAACAGGGTAACACTGAAGCTTTCTTT. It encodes CAWTKQGNTEAFF.